These 17 T cell receptor beta chains were sequenced from one sample in a study of low-dose radiotherapy and immunotherapy resistance in tumors. TRAV- and TRBV-specific primers primed first-strand cDNA, covering alpha and beta chains. The authors ran 15 to 25 PCR cycles to amplify TCRs with a constant-region primer and V-primer adapter. One entry per CDR3 protein results from TCRdb running MiXCR on the reads. Counted here are 55,000 to 80,000 distinct CDR3 sequences, more than 25% occurring once; the ten biggest clones make up approximately 7%. Time point indicated: before trial treatment. The starting material was PBMCs, obtained before treatment. The receptors stem from a male donor with rectosigmoid adenocarcinoma.

This clonotype was found many times. The chain employs TRBV7-3 and TRBJ2-3; 7 bases agree with TRBD1. V gave up 5 bases and J gave up 2 bases; unmatched junction bases: 4. This CDR3 spans 14 amino acids. The germline gives CDR1 SGHTA, CDR2 FQGTGA. The CDR3 DNA sequence: TGTGCCAGCAGCACAGGGGTATCCACAGATACGCAGTATTTT. Translated: CASSTGVSTDTQYF.

This clonotype showed up many times. The chain recombines TRBV20-1 with TRBJ2-3, with a tentative D call TRBD1 (6 bases). CDR1 is DFQATT, CDR2 SNEGSKA, per germline (reference sequence). The CDR3 has 16 amino acids. V shed 4 bases and J shed 2 bases, with 19 bases lying between them. The CDR3 loop is CSATGTQTFNTDTQYF. In DNA form, the CDR3 reads TGCAGTGCTACCGGGACACAGACCTTCAACACAGATACGCAGTATTTT.

This clonotype is classed as medium-sized. The chain is built from TRBV5-4 and TRBJ2-3; 7 bases are shared with TRBD1. The germline V gene encodes CDR1 SGHNT and CDR2 YYREEE (reference sequence). Trimming at V came to 4 bases and at J to 2 bases, leaving 7 bases not matched to a gene. This CDR3 is 15 amino acids long. This chain's CDR3 is CASSDDRDHTDTQYF. The CDR3 region has the DNA TGTGCCAGCAGCGATGACAGGGACCACACAGATACGCAGTATTTT.

At least ten counts were recorded for this clonotype. The rearrangement uses TRBV12-3 or TRBV12-4 and TRBJ2-1; 10 bases are a match to TRBD1. J lost 4 bases, V lost 6 bases, and 9 bases had no gene match. This CDR3 comprises 16 residues. The CDR3 loop reads CASRTAGTGVYNEQFF. The CDR3 DNA reads as TGTGCCAGCAGGACTGCAGGGACAGGGGTTTACAATGAGCAGTTCTTC.

J is TRBJ2-2 and V is TRBV13; the D is unclear. CDR1 and CDR2 (germline): PRHDT, FYEKMQ (reference sequence). Trimming left V 4 bases short and J 6 bases short, with 15 bases between. There are 15 residues in the CDR3. CDR3 in amino acids: CASSSRAPRAGELFF. In DNA form, the CDR3 reads TGTGCCAGCAGCTCCCGGGCCCCTAGGGCCGGGGAGCTGTTTTTT.

This clonotype was observed many times. This chain joins TRBV28 and TRBJ2-7, with 8 bases identical to TRBD1. The CDR3 totals 13 residues. CDR1 and CDR2 (germline): MDHEN, SYDVKM. The V segment lost 6 bases and the J segment 5 bases; nucleotides outside the gene matches: 6. The CDR3 coding sequence is TGTGCCAGCAGACCAGGGGGCCTAAACGAGCAGTACTTC. Translation gives CASRPGGLNEQYF.

This clonotype was detected many times. V gene TRBV9 combines with J gene TRBJ2-7, with 10 bases matching TRBD2. From germline, CDR1 is SGDLS and CDR2 YYNGEE. With 0 bases clipped from V and 8 bases from J, the junction kept 8 bases outside the gene matches. The CDR3 totals 15 residues. The CDR3 DNA follows: TGTGCCAGCAGCGTAGGAGAGCGGGGGGGATCCCAGCAGTACTTC. This codes for CASSVGERGGSQQYF.

This clonotype was counted at least ten times. The chain combines TRBV5-4 with TRBJ2-7; D gene uncertain. This CDR3 has 15 amino acids. The ends were cut back, 0 bases at V and 1 base at J, with 11 bases in the middle. CDR1 and CDR2 from the germline V gene are SGHNT and YYREEE (reference sequence). The CDR3: CASSLGGPSSYEQYF. The CDR3 DNA sequence: TGTGCCAGCAGCTTGGGTGGGCCGAGTTCCTACGAGCAGTACTTC.

Note on this clonotype: The DNA is left out, because the CDR3 cannot be placed on it with certainty; the CDR3 is given as TCRdb lists it. The chain recombines TRBV11-1 with TRBJ2-2; the table calls TRBD1, which could not be checked here. Germline V gene sequence: CDR1 SGHAT, CDR2 FQDESV (reference sequence). The CDR3 adds up to 12 amino acids, both ends counted. The CDR3: CASTLTGELFFF.

The table lists this clonotype with a count of one. The likely explanation is a read error, given a far larger clone one base away. This CDR3 reads CASSLLGGLYNEQYF. The CDR3, as DNA: TGTGCCAGCAGCCTACTAGGGGGGTTATACAATGAGCAGTACTTC. This sequence joins TRBV12-3 or TRBV12-4 and TRBJ2-4, with D perhaps assigned TRBD1 or TRBD2 (6 bases each). Trimming cost V 6 bases and J 13 bases, with 25 bases left between them. The CDR3 is made up of 15 amino acids.

This clonotype was detected once. The genes are TRBV10-3 and TRBJ1-6; 7 bases line up with TRBD1. CDR3 length: 15 residues. The germline V gene has CDR1 ENHRY and CDR2 SYGVKD. Trimming cost V 7 bases and J 1 base; bases outside gene matches: 4. DNA of the CDR3: TGTGCCATCAAAGACAGGGTTTCCTATAATTCACCCCTCCACTTT. It translates to CAIKDRVSYNSPLHF.

This clonotype was seen a handful of times. The chain has TRBV28 and TRBJ1-5, with TRBD1 matching 7 bases. CDR3 size: 15 residues. J was trimmed by 0 bases and V by 7 bases; bases with no gene match: 6. Looked up from germline, CDR1 is MDHEN and CDR2 is SYDVKM. The CDR3 loop is CASTPGGTSNQPQHF. As DNA, the CDR3 is TGTGCCAGCACCCCAGGGGGTACTAGCAATCAGCCCCAGCATTTT.

The sample holds many counts of this clonotype. The chain recombines TRBV10-1 with TRBJ2-1, with D possibly matching TRBD1 (6 bases). CDR1 WNHNN and CDR2 SYGVQD come from the germline V gene (reference sequence). CDR3 length equals 13 residues. Trimming took 9 bases from V and 6 from J, leaving 15 bases between them. CDR3 DNA sequence: TGCGCCAGGGGGGCACTTAGGGGCAATGAGCAGTTCTTC. Its translation is CARGALRGNEQFF.

The table lists this clonotype with a few counts. The CDR3 DNA is TGTGCCAGCAGCTTCACAGGGGGGGGGGAGACCCAGTACTTC. It is translated as CASSFTGGGETQYF. The chain combines TRBV5-5 with TRBJ2-5; weak D call: TRBD1 (8 bases). The CDR3 covers 14 residues. V was shortened by 2 bases and J by 5 bases, with 13 bases between the two germline ends. Per germline, CDR1 SGHKS and CDR2 YYEKEE (reference sequence).

This rearrangement joins TRBV7-2 to TRBJ1-1; TRBD1 agrees at 7 bases. Unmatched junction bases numbered 5, after V lost 3 bases and J lost 10 bases. The CDR3 extends over 12 amino acids. Per germline, CDR1 SGHTA and CDR2 FQGNSA. CDR3 sequence: CASSLTGTLAFF. The CDR3 nucleotides are TGTGCCAGCAGCTTGACAGGGACTTTAGCTTTCTTT.

This clonotype was seen many times. V gene TRBV4-3 combines with J gene TRBJ2-1, with 8 bases lining up with TRBD2. J gave up 6 bases and V 0 bases, and 4 bases lay outside the gene matches. The CDR3 is made up of 15 amino acids. Germline assignment: CDR1 LGHNA and CDR2 YSLEER. The CDR3 is CASSQDGLAGNEQFF. CDR3 nucleotide sequence: TGCGCCAGCAGCCAAGATGGGCTAGCGGGCAATGAGCAGTTCTTC.

This clonotype came up many times. This chain uses TRBV20-1 with TRBJ2-5; no clear D. The CDR3 runs to 15 residues. V shed 0 bases and J shed 2 bases, with 13 bases lying between them. Germline V gene lookup returns CDR1 DFQATT and CDR2 SNEGSKA (reference sequence). CDR3 coding DNA: TGCAGTGCTAGAGAGGGTTCAGAAACGCAAGAGACCCAGTACTTC. It codes for CSAREGSETQETQYF.